The entry that follows covers one TCR beta chain sequence. Its antigen is as yet unknown. The data were obtained in a study of Ad26.COV2.S vaccination and SARS-CoV-2 variants. At the level of the study: Intramuscularly, Ad26.COV2.S was given either once or twice, 56 days apart. Findings and caveats of the study: Once vaccination had occurred, spike-specific CD8+ and CD4+ T cell responses reportedly showed substantial breadth.

The CDR3 has 13 amino acids. Germline V gene sequence: CDR1 SGHDT, CDR2 YYEEEE. V lost 4 bases and J lost 8, with 10 bases in between. Only in-frame clones appear in the TCRdb table, and some are missing; sequencing was by immunoSEQ multiplex PCR. The table has around 450,000 clones, 80% to 90% seen once. The treatment is: roughly 18 received Ad26.COV2.S at low or high dose, single or two shots; about five received placebo; per-sample allocation not given. Vaccine and placebo recipients were sampled on day 63 after the first injection. Donation was by an adult aged 18-55 years who was in Boston. This receptor was obtained from a person aged 18-65 years who received the Ad26.COV2.S COVID-19 vaccine or a placebo. This rearrangement joins TRBV5-6 to TRBJ1-6; no definite D call. Here the sequenced sample was peripheral blood, taken in a trial of Ad26.COV2.S vaccine versus placebo. CDR3 nucleotides: TGTGCCAGCAGCCTCTTCGCCGATTCACCCCTCCACTTT. Its protein is CASSLFADSPLHF.